Presented here are 30 T cell receptor beta chains from one specimen sequenced in a study of PD-1 blockade in classical Hodgkin lymphoma. Sample time point: cycle 4 day 1 (C4D1), after 6 weeks of nivolumab. No patient escaped relapse after autologous stem cell transplantation, and brentuximab vedotin exposure varied. Data came from immunoSEQ multiplex PCR; TCRdb stores just in-frame clones and leaves some out. The sample consists of roughly 90,000 clones, more than 80% of them appearing once. The starting material was peripheral blood mononuclear cells (PBMCs), obtained before the fourth cycle of nivolumab. All receptors come from a human donor with classical Hodgkin lymphoma.

This clone showed up just a few times. This sequence joins TRBV10-3 and TRBJ1-1; D may be TRBD1 (5 bases). Germline CDR1 and CDR2: ENHRY and SYGVKD. V was clipped by 0 bases and J by 4 bases, with 15 bases between them. The CDR3 extends over 16 amino acids. CDR3 nucleotides: TGTGCCATCAGTGAGTCGATGGGGGTACGGGGCACTGAAGCTTTCTTT. Protein: CAISESMGVRGTEAFF.

The chain carries TRBV25-1 and TRBJ2-5; 9 nucleotides agree with TRBD2. The CDR3 extends over 17 amino acids. With 1 base clipped from V and 4 bases from J, the junction kept 10 bases outside the gene matches. Germline CDR1 MGHDK, CDR2 SYGVNS. This CDR3 reads CASSEWGSGRRRETQYF. Written as DNA, the CDR3 is TGTGCCAGCAGTGAATGGGGTAGCGGGAGACGTCGAGAGACCCAGTACTTC.

This clone appeared a few times. The CDR3 DNA is TGTGCCAGCAGCTTAGTAGCGAAGCGGGGAGATACGCAGTATTTT. This translates into CASSLVAKRGDTQYF. The V call is TRBV7-2, the J call TRBJ2-3; 7 bases match TRBD2. Germline CDR1 reads SGHTA; CDR2 reads FQGNSA. The CDR3 length is 15 residues. With 1 base clipped from V and 5 bases from J, the junction kept 6 bases outside the gene matches.

The V call is TRBV4-3, the J call TRBJ1-2; D is undetermined. Trimming shortened V by 0 bases and J by 4 bases, and 15 bases separated the two germline ends. The CDR3 has 16 amino acids. Germline lookup yields CDR1 LGHNA and CDR2 YSLEER. CDR3 residues: CASSQDIGDRAYGYTF. The CDR3 DNA reads TGCGCCAGCAGCCAAGATATAGGAGATAGGGCCTATGGCTACACCTTC.

The chain uses TRBV4-2 and TRBJ1-4; possible D gene TRBD1, 5 bases. The V and J ends lost 0 bases and 3 bases respectively, with 17 bases between them. CDR1 LGHNA and CDR2 YNFKEQ come from the germline V gene. This CDR3 has 18 amino acids. The CDR3 DNA is TGTGCCAGCAGCCAAGATGGGGTGGTGGGGGTATCTAATGAAAAACTGTTTTTT. Protein product: CASSQDGVVGVSNEKLFF.

The chain uses TRBV6-1 and TRBJ1-2; TRBD1 might be the D (6 bases). The CDR3 runs to 15 residues. Germline CDR1 and CDR2: MNHNS and SASEGT. V was trimmed by 1 base and J by 1 base, leaving 10 bases between them. The CDR3 sequence: CASSEGWGRNYGYTF. CDR3 coding DNA: TGTGCCAGCAGTGAAGGATGGGGGCGTAACTATGGCTACACCTTC.

The chain carries TRBV9 and TRBJ2-5, with D perhaps TRBD1 (6 bases). The CDR3 sequence is 16 residues long. V shed 0 bases and J shed 1 base, with 13 bases lying between them. Germline CDR1 is SGDLS and CDR2 is YYNGEE. The CDR3 nucleotides are TGTGCCAGCAGCGTAGGAGAGGGGGTGGGCCAAGAGACCCAGTACTTC. Amino acids: CASSVGEGVGQETQYF. Full variable domain (remainder filled in from reference TRBV9 and TRBJ2-5): DSGVTQTPKHLITATGQRVTLRCSPRSGDLSVYWYQQSLDQGLQFLIQYYNGEERAKGNILERFSAQQFPDLHSELNLSSLELGDSALYFCASSVGEGVGQETQYFGPGTRLLVL.

The V gene is TRBV29-1, the J gene TRBJ2-3, with D perhaps being TRBD1 or TRBD2 (5 bases each). The length of the CDR3 is 11 residues. Trimming took off 6 bases at V and 2 bases at J, with 6 bases between the two ends. CDR1 SQVTM and CDR2 ANQGSEA come from the germline V gene. The CDR3 region is CSVGTTDTQYF. The DNA of the CDR3 is TGCAGCGTCGGGACCACAGATACGCAGTATTTT.

The chain carries TRBV28 and TRBJ1-1, with D perhaps TRBD1 (6 bases). With 3 bases removed from V and 10 bases from J, the gap between germline ends came to 18 bases. Germline CDR1 MDHEN, CDR2 SYDVKM. The CDR3 is made up of 14 amino acids. The CDR3 reads CASSLNRAPTPAFF. The CDR3, as DNA: TGTGCCAGCAGTTTGAACAGGGCCCCGACCCCAGCTTTCTTT.

This sequence joins TRBV5-1 and TRBJ2-1; D may correspond to TRBD1 or TRBD2 (6 bases each). Per the germline V gene, CDR1 is SGHRS and CDR2 is YFSETQ. The CDR3 totals 15 residues. Trimming removed 1 base from V and 6 bases from J, with 14 bases in between. The CDR3 nucleotides are TGCGCCAGCAGCTTGTTTCCGGGGGCAGGCAATGAGCAGTTCTTC. Translation gives CASSLFPGAGNEQFF.

The chain combines TRBV5-1 with TRBJ2-2; TRBD1 is a possible D gene (5 bases). CDR1 SGHRS and CDR2 YFSETQ come from the germline V gene. Trimming took off 2 bases at V and 5 bases at J, with 22 bases between the two ends. The CDR3 contains 18 residues. The CDR3 sequence: CASSLWGPRNSATGELFF. CDR3 DNA: TGCGCCAGCAGCTTATGGGGCCCGCGCAATAGTGCTACCGGGGAGCTGTTTTTT.

The gene calls are TRBV20-1 and TRBJ1-5; D is undetermined. The CDR3 loop spans 11 amino acids. Germline V gene data show CDR1 as DFQATT and CDR2 as SNEGSKA (reference sequence). The germline V and J ends were trimmed by 3 bases and 5 bases, with 5 bases remaining between them. Here the CDR3 reads CSASFHQPQHF. DNA for the CDR3: TGCAGTGCTAGTTTCCATCAGCCCCAGCATTTT.

This clone was seen once. The chain has TRBV13 and TRBJ2-1; 7 bases align to TRBD1. Germline CDR1 is PRHDT and CDR2 is FYEKMQ (reference sequence). V shed 5 bases, J shed 2 bases, and the junction held 6 bases outside the gene matches. The length of the CDR3 is 15 residues. DNA of the CDR3: TGTGCCAGCAGCAAAAGGGGGCCCACCTACAATGAGCAGTTCTTC. Amino acid sequence: CASSKRGPTYNEQFF.

The chain uses TRBV19 and TRBJ2-1, with 7 bases identical to TRBD2. Trimming removed 5 bases from V and 4 bases from J; junction bases left unmatched: 8. This CDR3 has 15 residues. The V gene's germline CDR1 is LNHDA and CDR2 SQIVND (reference sequence). For the CDR3, the DNA is TGTGCCAGTAGTCTCCAGCGGGAACCATACAATGAGCAGTTCTTC. It yields the protein CASSLQREPYNEQFF. The full variable domain, completed using reference TRBV19 and TRBJ2-1, is DGGITQSPKYLFRKEGQNVTLSCEQNLNHDAMYWYRQDPGQGLRLIYYSQIVNDFQKGDIAEGYSVSREKKESFPLTVTSAQKNPTAFYLCASSLQREPYNEQFFGPGTRLTVL.

This clone occurred a few times. V is TRBV18 and J is TRBJ2-2; 15 bases are shared with TRBD2. The CDR3 loop spans 17 amino acids. The junction had 7 bases not matched to a gene; V was cut back by 6 bases and J by 5 bases. Germline CDR1 and CDR2: KGHSH and LQKENI. The CDR3 reads CASSSGLAGGPTGELFF. CDR3 bases: TGTGCCAGCTCCTCGGGACTAGCGGGAGGTCCGACCGGGGAGCTGTTTTTT.

The chain uses TRBV4-2 and TRBJ2-1; the match to TRBD1 covers 11 bases. The CDR3 covers 14 residues. V lost 6 bases and J lost 10; bases outside the gene matches: 8. Looked up from germline, CDR1 is LGHNA and CDR2 is YNFKEQ. CDR3 sequence: CASRPGQGAWEQFF. For the CDR3, the DNA is TGTGCCAGCAGACCTGGACAGGGGGCCTGGGAGCAGTTCTTC.

The chain is built from TRBV19 and TRBJ2-7; tentative D call: TRBD2 (6 bases). The germline V gene has CDR1 LNHDA and CDR2 SQIVND (reference sequence). The CDR3 spans 12 residues. V was shortened by 5 bases and J by 6 bases, with 11 bases between the two germline ends. CDR3 in DNA: TGTGCCAGTAGTGGAGGGTTTGGCGAGCAGTACTTC. Its protein product is CASSGGFGEQYF. Full variable domain (outside the CDR3, taken from reference TRBV19 and TRBJ2-7): DGGITQSPKYLFRKEGQNVTLSCEQNLNHDAMYWYRQDPGQGLRLIYYSQIVNDFQKGDIAEGYSVSREKKESFPLTVTSAQKNPTAFYLCASSGGFGEQYFGPGTRLTVT.

The chain links TRBV10-1 to TRBJ1-2; 7 bases are shared with TRBD1. The junction had 8 bases not matched to a gene; V was cut back by 6 bases and J by 7 bases. Germline V gives CDR1 WNHNN, CDR2 SYGVQD (reference sequence). The CDR3 length is 13 residues. The CDR3 here is CASRAGQNTGYTF. DNA for the CDR3: TGCGCCAGCAGGGCGGGACAGAACACTGGCTACACCTTC.

The chain uses TRBV5-1 and TRBJ2-1; tentatively, D is TRBD1 (5 bases). This CDR3 region has 16 residues. From germline, CDR1 is SGHRS and CDR2 YFSETQ. The V end was cut by 4 bases, the J end by 0 bases, with 14 bases between. CDR3 in DNA: TGCGCCAGCAGCACCCAGACAGCTCTCTCCTACAATGAGCAGTTCTTC. Amino acid sequence: CASSTQTALSYNEQFF. Full variable domain (missing parts from reference TRBV5-1 and TRBJ2-1): KAGVTQTPRYLIKTRGQQVTLSCSPISGHRSVSWYQQTPGQGLQFLFEYFSETQRNKGNFPGRFSGRQFSNSRSEMNVSTLELGDSALYLCASSTQTALSYNEQFFGPGTRLTVL.

The CDR3 DNA reads as TGTGCCAGCGAAGGATCAGGAGGCAATCAGCCCCAGCATTTT. Translating it yields CASEGSGGNQPQHF. The chain has TRBV2 and TRBJ1-5; no firm D call. The germline gives CDR1 SNHLY, CDR2 FYNNEI. The CDR3 sequence is 14 residues long. Trimming shortened V by 8 bases and J by 2 bases, and 13 bases separated the two germline ends.

The chain links TRBV10-3 to TRBJ2-1, with D possibly TRBD2 on 8 matching bases. Germline CDR1 is ENHRY and CDR2 is SYGVKD. This CDR3 spans 14 amino acids. The V and J ends lost 1 base and 10 bases respectively, with 14 bases between them. CDR3 protein: CAISELTGGGEQFF. The CDR3 nucleotides are TGTGCCATCAGTGAGTTAACGGGAGGGGGCGAGCAGTTCTTC.

This rearrangement joins TRBV28 to TRBJ1-2, with 7 bases that match TRBD1. From germline, CDR1 is MDHEN and CDR2 SYDVKM. The CDR3 contains 15 residues. J was trimmed by 8 bases and V by 5 bases; bases with no gene match: 14. CDR3 amino acids: CASSPPDRAVRGYTF. The DNA for the CDR3 is TGTGCCAGCAGTCCCCCTGACAGGGCCGTGAGAGGCTACACCTTC.

This clone was found once. This chain joins TRBV28 and TRBJ2-5; 13 bases align to TRBD2. Per the germline V gene, CDR1 is MDHEN and CDR2 is SYDVKM. The CDR3 runs to 15 residues. V lost 4 bases, J lost 4 bases, and 3 bases stayed unmatched. The CDR3 loop is CASSWGLAGLETQYF. CDR3 DNA sequence: TGTGCCAGCAGTTGGGGACTAGCGGGACTAGAGACCCAGTACTTC.

The rearrangement joins TRBV7-3 to TRBJ2-1; possible D gene TRBD2, 6 bases. V was trimmed by 2 bases and J by 1 base, leaving 9 bases between them. CDR1 is SGHTA, CDR2 FQGTGA, per germline. This CDR3 contains 15 residues. The CDR3 loop reads CASSLGGISYNEQFF. CDR3 nucleotides: TGTGCCAGCAGCTTAGGGGGGATATCCTACAATGAGCAGTTCTTC.

CDR3 DNA sequence: TGTGCCAGTGTGCGGACAGGGGACAAGGCTGAAGCTTTCTTT. Its protein product is CASVRTGDKAEAFF. J is TRBJ1-1 and V is TRBV19; 9 bases align to TRBD1. The germline V gene has CDR1 LNHDA and CDR2 SQIVND (reference sequence). Trimming removed 8 bases from V and 6 bases from J; junction bases left unmatched: 10. The CDR3 runs 14 residues.

The chain joins TRBV5-1 to TRBJ2-2; D is uncertain. The CDR3 sequence is 13 residues long. Germline loops: CDR1 SGHRS, CDR2 YFSETQ. V was trimmed by 0 bases and J by 7 bases, leaving 7 bases between them. The CDR3 coding sequence is TGCGCCAGCAGCTTGGAAATAGTCGGGGAGCTGTTTTTT. Protein product: CASSLEIVGELFF.

This clone was found once. The gene calls are TRBV18 and TRBJ2-5; D is perhaps TRBD1 (6 bases). The CDR3 extends over 14 amino acids. Trimming took 3 bases from V and 2 from J, leaving 10 bases between them. CDR1 and CDR2 (germline): KGHSH, LQKENI. The CDR3, as DNA: TGTGCCAGCTCACCTGGACAGCCGCAAGAGACCCAGTACTTC. It yields the protein CASSPGQPQETQYF. Full variable domain (remainder filled in from reference TRBV18 and TRBJ2-5): NAGVMQNPRHLVRRRGQEARLRCSPMKGHSHVYWYRQLPEEGLKFMVYLQKENIIDESGMPKERFSAEFPKEGPSILRIQQVVRGDSAAYFCASSPGQPQETQYFGPGTRLLVL.

The J gene is TRBJ2-5, the V gene TRBV28, with 8 bases lining up with TRBD1. The CDR3 spans 14 residues. Germline values: CDR1 MDHEN, CDR2 SYDVKM. V was pared by 7 bases and J by 5 bases, with 9 bases of the junction left unmatched. The CDR3 sequence is CASTTGVRSETQYF. The CDR3 nucleotides are TGTGCCAGCACGACAGGGGTTCGGTCCGAGACCCAGTACTTC.

The rearrangement links TRBV5-4 to TRBJ2-7, with 7 bases matching TRBD1. This CDR3 is 16 amino acids long. The V gene end was trimmed by 0 bases and the J gene end by 0 bases; junction bases not matched to a gene: 6. Germline-derived CDR1 and CDR2 are SGHNT and YYREEE (reference sequence). The CDR3 sequence: CASSLGQGTSSYEQYF. In DNA, the CDR3 is TGTGCCAGCAGCTTGGGACAGGGAACCTCCTCCTACGAGCAGTACTTC.

V is TRBV30 and J is TRBJ2-7, with D maybe TRBD2 (7 bases). Trimming left V 8 bases short and J 3 bases short, with 14 bases between. The CDR3 runs to 12 residues. Germline V lookup: CDR1 GTSNPN, CDR2 SVGIG (reference sequence). The CDR3 is CARGAARYEQYF. CDR3 DNA sequence: TGTGCCCGGGGGGCAGCCCGCTACGAGCAGTACTTC.